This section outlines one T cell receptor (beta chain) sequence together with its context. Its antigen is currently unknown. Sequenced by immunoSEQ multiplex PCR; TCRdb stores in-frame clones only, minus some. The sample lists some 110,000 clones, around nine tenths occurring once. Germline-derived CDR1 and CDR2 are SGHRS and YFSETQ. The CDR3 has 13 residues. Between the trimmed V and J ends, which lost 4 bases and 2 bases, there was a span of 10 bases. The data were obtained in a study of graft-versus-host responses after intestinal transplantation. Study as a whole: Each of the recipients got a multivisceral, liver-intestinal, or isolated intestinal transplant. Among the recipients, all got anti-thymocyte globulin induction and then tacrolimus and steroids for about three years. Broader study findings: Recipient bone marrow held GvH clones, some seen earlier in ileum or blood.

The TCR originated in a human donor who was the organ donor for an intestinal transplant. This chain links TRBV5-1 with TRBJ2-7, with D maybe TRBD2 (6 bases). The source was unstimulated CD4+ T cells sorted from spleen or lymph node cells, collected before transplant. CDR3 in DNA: TGCGCCAGCAGCCGCGGGGCCCCCTACGAGCAGTACTTC. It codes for CASSRGAPYEQYF.